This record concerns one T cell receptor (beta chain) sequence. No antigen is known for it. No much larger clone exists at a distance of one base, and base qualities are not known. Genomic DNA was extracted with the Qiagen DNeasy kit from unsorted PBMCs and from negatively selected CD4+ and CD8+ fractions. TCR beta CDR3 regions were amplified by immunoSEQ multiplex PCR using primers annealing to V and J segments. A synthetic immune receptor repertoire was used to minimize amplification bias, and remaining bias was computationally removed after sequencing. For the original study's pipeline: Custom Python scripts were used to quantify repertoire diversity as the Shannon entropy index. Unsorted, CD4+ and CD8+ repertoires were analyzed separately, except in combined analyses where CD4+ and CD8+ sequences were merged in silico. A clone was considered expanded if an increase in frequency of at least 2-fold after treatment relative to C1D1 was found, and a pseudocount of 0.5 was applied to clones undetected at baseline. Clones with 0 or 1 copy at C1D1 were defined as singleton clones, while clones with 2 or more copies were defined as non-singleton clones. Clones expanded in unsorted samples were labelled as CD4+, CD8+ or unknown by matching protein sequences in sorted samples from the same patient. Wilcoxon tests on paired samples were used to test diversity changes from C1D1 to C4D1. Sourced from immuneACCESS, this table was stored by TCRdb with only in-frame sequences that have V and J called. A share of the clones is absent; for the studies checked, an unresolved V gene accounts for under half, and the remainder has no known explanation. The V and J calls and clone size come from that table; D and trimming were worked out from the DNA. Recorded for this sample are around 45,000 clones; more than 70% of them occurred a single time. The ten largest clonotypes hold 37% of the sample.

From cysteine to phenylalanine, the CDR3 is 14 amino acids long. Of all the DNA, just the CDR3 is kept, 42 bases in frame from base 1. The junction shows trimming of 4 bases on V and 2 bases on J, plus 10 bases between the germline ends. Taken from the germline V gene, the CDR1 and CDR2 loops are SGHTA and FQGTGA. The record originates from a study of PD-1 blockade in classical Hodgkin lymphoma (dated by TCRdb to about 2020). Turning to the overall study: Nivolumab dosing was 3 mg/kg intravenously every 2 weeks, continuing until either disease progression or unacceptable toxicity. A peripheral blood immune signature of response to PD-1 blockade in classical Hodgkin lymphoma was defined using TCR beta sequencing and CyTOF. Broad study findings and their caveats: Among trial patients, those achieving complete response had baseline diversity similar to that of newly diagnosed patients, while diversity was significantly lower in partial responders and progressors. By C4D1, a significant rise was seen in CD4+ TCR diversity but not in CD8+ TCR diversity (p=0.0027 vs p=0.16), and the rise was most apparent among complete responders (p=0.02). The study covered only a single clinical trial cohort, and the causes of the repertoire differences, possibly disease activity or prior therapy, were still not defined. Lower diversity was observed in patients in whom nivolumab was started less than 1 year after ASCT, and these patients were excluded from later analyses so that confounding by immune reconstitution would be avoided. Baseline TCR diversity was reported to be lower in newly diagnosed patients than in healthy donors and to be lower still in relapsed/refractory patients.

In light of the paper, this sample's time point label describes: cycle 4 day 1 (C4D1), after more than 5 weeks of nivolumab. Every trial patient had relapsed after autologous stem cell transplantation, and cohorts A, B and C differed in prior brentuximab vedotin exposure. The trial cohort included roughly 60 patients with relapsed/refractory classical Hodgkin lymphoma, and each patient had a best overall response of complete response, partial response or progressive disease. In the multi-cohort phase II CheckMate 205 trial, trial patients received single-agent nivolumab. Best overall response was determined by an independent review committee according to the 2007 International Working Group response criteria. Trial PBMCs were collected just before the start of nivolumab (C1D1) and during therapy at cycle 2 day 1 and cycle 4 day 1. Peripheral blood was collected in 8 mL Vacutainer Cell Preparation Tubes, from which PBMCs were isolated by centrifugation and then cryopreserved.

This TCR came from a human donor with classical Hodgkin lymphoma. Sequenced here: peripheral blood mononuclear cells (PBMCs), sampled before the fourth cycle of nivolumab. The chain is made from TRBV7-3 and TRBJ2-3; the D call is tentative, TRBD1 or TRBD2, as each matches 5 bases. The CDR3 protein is CASSWGSFTDTQYF. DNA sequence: TGTGCCAGCAGCTGGGGGTCCTTCACAGATACGCAGTATTTT.